A single sample gave rise to the 4 T cell receptor beta chains below, sequenced in a study of CD8 T cells in Susac syndrome (dated by TCRdb to about 2019). Library prep was done by the immunoSEQ multiplex PCR assay. RNA was extracted using the RNeasy kit, and roughly 0.45 to 1 microgram was reverse transcribed with random hexamers. The public reads were reprocessed in TCRdb via fastp at Q25 and MiXCR, keeping in-frame beta chains. Duplicate CDR3 protein sequences are folded into a single record with the most common DNA and genes. The sample records about 290,000 distinct CDR3 sequences, approximately 90% of which are singletons. Of the sample, roughly 0.17% falls within the top ten clones. The specimen sequenced was CD8+ T cells from PBMCs. These receptors were obtained from a human donor with multiple sclerosis.

The J gene is TRBJ2-1, the V gene TRBV12-3 or TRBV12-4, with D perhaps given as TRBD1 or TRBD2 (6 bases each). The V gene lost 0 bases and the J gene lost 4 bases, with 13 bases spanning the gap. This CDR3 comprises 16 residues. CDR3 nucleotides: TGTGCCAGCAGTTTAGCGCGAGGGGGGATTTACAATGAGCAGTTCTTC. It specifies CASSLARGGIYNEQFF.

The rearrangement links TRBV6-5 to TRBJ2-1, with D possibly being TRBD2 (6 bases). CDR3 size: 13 residues. Germline CDR1 reads MNHEY; CDR2 reads SVGAGI. The germline V and J ends were trimmed by 6 bases and 10 bases, with 16 bases remaining between them. CDR3 nucleotide sequence: TGTGCCAGCAGCTCCGCCGTGGAGGGCGAGCAGTTCTTC. This translates into CASSSAVEGEQFF.

The chain is built from TRBV5-6 and TRBJ2-2; D gene ambiguous. This CDR3 region has 13 residues. Trimming removed 3 bases from V and 4 bases from J, with 7 bases in between. Germline V gives CDR1 SGHDT, CDR2 YYEEEE. The CDR3 sequence: CASSSPITGELFF. In nucleotides, the CDR3 is TGTGCCAGCAGCTCACCCATCACCGGGGAGCTGTTTTTT.

The J gene is TRBJ1-2, the V gene TRBV4-1; D not resolved. V was pared by 1 base and J by 1 base, with 7 bases between. From germline, CDR1 is MGHRA and CDR2 YSYEKL. The CDR3 is made up of 14 amino acids. CDR3 protein: CASSQVGNNYGYTF. The CDR3 coding sequence is TGCGCCAGCAGCCAAGTAGGGAATAACTATGGCTACACCTTC.